This TCR beta chain was sequenced in a study of blood T cells in healthy people across ages. Study-wide points: Older age went with lower TCR beta diversity per million T cells, in a roughly linear way. Versus aged donors, long-lived donors had higher diversity and more naive CD4+ cells.

This clonotype appeared many times. Its antigen is not identified. The V end lost 7 bases, the J end lost 4 bases, and 13 bases lay between the germline ends. The length of the CDR3 is 13 residues. The germline CDR1 and CDR2 sequences are MRHNA and SNTAGT. PCR was performed a second time for about 7 to 11 cycles using a sample-barcoded 5' primer and a J-beta primer mix. TCRdb re-called the 5' RACE reads through MiXCR, storing one row per CDR3 protein. The sample shows 650,000 to 700,000 distinct CDR3 sequences, 32% of them seen only once. The J gene is TRBJ1-2, the V gene TRBV6-4; no firm D call. Sequencing used blood. The sequence derives from a woman aged 80 or over in good health. The CDR3 here is CASNPGGPYGYTF. The DNA for the CDR3 is TGTGCCAGCAACCCGGGCGGGCCCTATGGCTACACCTTC.